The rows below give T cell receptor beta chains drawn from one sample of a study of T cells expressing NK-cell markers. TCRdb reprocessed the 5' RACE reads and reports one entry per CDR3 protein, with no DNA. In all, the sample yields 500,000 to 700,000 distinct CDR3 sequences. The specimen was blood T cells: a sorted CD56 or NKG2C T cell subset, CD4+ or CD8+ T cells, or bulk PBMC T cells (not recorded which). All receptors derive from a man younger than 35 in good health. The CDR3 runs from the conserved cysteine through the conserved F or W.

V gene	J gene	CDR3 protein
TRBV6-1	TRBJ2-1	CASSGKTSGRSGQFF
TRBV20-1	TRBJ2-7	CSALVRGASYEQYF
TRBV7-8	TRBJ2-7	CASRKIAGVHEQYF
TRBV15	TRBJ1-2	CATSRDPGTGGSYGYTF
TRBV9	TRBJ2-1	CASSGLGRAYNEQFF
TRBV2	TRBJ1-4	CASDFVGEKLFF
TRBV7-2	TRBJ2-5	CASSLVSGEGTQYF
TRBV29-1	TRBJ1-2	CSVYRGDYGYTF
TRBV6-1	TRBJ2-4	CASSAIGGNNIQYF
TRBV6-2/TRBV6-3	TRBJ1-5	CASSYEIGQGNQPQHF
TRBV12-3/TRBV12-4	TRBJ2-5	CASRKLGLETQYF
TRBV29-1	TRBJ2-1	CSVGTSGSYNEQFF
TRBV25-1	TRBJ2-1	CASSEVGGRDEQFF
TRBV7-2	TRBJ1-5	CASKFGSGNQPQHF
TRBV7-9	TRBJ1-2	CASSNAGTGVRGYTF
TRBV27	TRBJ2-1	CASAMQGAPNEQFF
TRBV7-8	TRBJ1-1	CASSHRQGDTEAFF
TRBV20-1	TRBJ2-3	CSARRDSSADTQYF
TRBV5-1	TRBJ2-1	CASGGTSTFEQFF
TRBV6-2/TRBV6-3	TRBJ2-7	CASSSNALKREQYF
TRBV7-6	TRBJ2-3	CASSLGTGSDTQYF
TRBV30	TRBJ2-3	CAWSAVSMSQYF
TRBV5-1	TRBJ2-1	CASSGGQGAFHEQFF
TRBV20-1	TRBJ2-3	CSARAPPGTRSFAYHTQYF
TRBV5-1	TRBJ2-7	CASSLKSTGDGPYEQYF
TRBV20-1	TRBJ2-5	CSANRGTETQYF
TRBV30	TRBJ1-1	CASDRQGMWSAFF
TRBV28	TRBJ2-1	CASRRRGGVYNEQFF
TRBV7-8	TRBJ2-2	CASSPREAGELFF
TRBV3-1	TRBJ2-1	CASSLAGVPFF
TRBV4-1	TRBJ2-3	CASSLSMGQGGTDTQYF
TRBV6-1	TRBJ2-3	CAGTSGTRTDTQYF
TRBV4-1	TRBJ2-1	CASSQGLGSSYNEQFF
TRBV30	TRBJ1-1	CAWSVQGEAFF
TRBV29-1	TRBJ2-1	CSAVPLAGGQPEQFF
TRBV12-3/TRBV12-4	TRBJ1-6	CASSLTGPYNSPLHF